What follows describes a single T cell receptor (beta chain). No antigen is known for it. This entry is derived from a study of human CD8 memory T cell subsets. Whole-study results and caveats: There were indications from Chao1 estimates that stem-like memory T cells were more diverse than precursor exhausted T cells.

The CDR3 length is 12 residues. UMI-labeled 5' RACE was the method by which TCR beta libraries were made. In the authors' workflow: Whatever TCR beta library was examined, it held from 2,500 to 3,500 up to about 18,000 functional CDR3 beta clonotypes. Reprocessing the 5' RACE reads, TCRdb reports a single entry for every CDR3 protein and omits DNA. None of the V and J calls come from the authors' own analysis; TCRdb made them. Its listing shows about 6,200 distinct CDR3 sequences. The sequenced sample was CD8+ effector memory T cells (TEM) sorted from PBMCs. Documented subset: effector memory CD8 T cells, CCR7- CD45RO+ CD95+. The chain carries TRBV12-3 or TRBV12-4 and TRBJ2-3; TCRdb reports TRBD2, a call that lacks DNA to check it against. This receptor was identified in a human donor in good health. The CDR3 region is CASTLEGDTQYF.